The T cell receptor beta chain described here comes from a study of cytomegalovirus exposure and HLA in healthy donors. Points on this clone: A junction boundary mismatches the germline segment, possibly from a read error.

The PCR was carried out with 60 Vbeta primers and 13 Jbeta primers. Assay: immunoSEQ multiplex PCR; the TCRdb copy retains only in-frame clones and omits some. With under 200,000 clones in the sample, the ten largest clones hold 6.5%. The CDR3 runs 12 residues. Germline V gene sequence: CDR1 SEHNR, CDR2 FQNEAQ (reference sequence). V and J are TRBV7-9 and TRBJ1-2; D is possibly TRBD1 (5 bases). This TCR was recovered from a man under 40 in good health and CMV-seronegative. Sequences were obtained from PBMCs. CDR3 in amino acids: CASSSGLPDILF. The CDR3 DNA is TGTGCCAGCAGCAGTGGCCTTCCGGACATACTCTTC. The full variable domain, rest sourced from reference TRBV7-9 and TRBJ1-2, is DTGVSQNPRHKITKRGQNVTFRCDPISEHNRLYWYRQTLGQGPEFLTYFQNEAQLEKSRLLSDRFSAERPKGSFSTLEIQRTEQGDSAMYLCASSSGLPDILFGSGTRLTVV.